The T cell receptor (beta chain) under discussion was sequenced for a study of shared clonotypes between healthy human individuals. Study observations and caveats: Shared across four donors were about 4.6% of the naive CD4 clonotypes. Investigators collected only blood, and repertoires in tissues likely differ.

Germline CDR1 and CDR2: MNHNS and SASEGT. There are 13 residues in the CDR3. J lost 6 bases, V lost 7 bases, and 6 bases had no gene match. Only in-frame clones appear in the TCRdb table, and some are missing; sequencing was by immunoSEQ multiplex PCR. The sample lists approximately 350,000 clones; around 96% were seen once. With respect to this clone: The target antigen is unknown.

The rearrangement joins TRBV6-1 to TRBJ1-5; 7 bases agree with TRBD1. The sequenced material came from memory CD8+ T cells sorted from blood. Noted subset: CD45RO+ cells pooled with CCR7-negative TemRA cells. This TCR was recovered from a man between 25 and 39 years old in good health. Written as DNA, the CDR3 is TGTGCCAGCACTGACAGGGAAGGTCAGCCCCAGCATTTT. This gives the protein CASTDREGQPQHF.